One sample yielded the 26 T cell receptor beta chains listed below, sequenced in a study of spatial heterogeneity in lung cancer. Study results and limitations: Tracking of tumor mutation counts was seen in expanded intratumoral alpha and beta TCR counts.

Antigen specificity for these receptors is unknown. TCRdb re-derived calls from the 5' RACE reads in MiXCR, one entry per CDR3 protein. The sample gives some 100,000 distinct CDR3 sequences, approximately 4.4% of which show up once; 21% is in the top ten. The time point: sample taken at primary tumor resection. This specimen consisted of lung tumor tissue, obtained at surgery. Receptors originate from a male donor with early-stage non-small cell lung cancer.

This clonotype was seen at least ten times. The chain links TRBV12-3 or TRBV12-4 to TRBJ1-1, with 11 bases identical to TRBD1. Losses at the gene ends were 7 bases for V and 2 bases for J; bases not matched to a gene: 9. This CDR3 contains 16 residues. CDR3: CASTAGTGGDNTEAFF. CDR3 in DNA: TGTGCCAGCACCGCCGGGACAGGGGGGGATAACACTGAAGCTTTCTTT.

This clonotype has a count of ten or more. The V and J genes are TRBV24-1 and TRBJ2-2; the D is unclear. The germline CDR1 and CDR2 sequences are KGHDR and SFDVKD. The V end lost 7 bases, the J end lost 1 base, and 9 bases lay between the germline ends. The CDR3 spans 14 residues. CDR3 sequence: CATRDARNTGELFF. The CDR3 nucleotides are TGTGCCACCAGGGACGCTCGGAACACCGGGGAGCTGTTTTTT.

This clonotype was seen at least ten times. The V call is TRBV6-5, the J call TRBJ2-7; unclear D gene. The CDR3 extends over 13 amino acids. Trimming stripped 10 bases from V and 0 bases from J, with 13 bases between. Germline V gene data show CDR1 as MNHEY and CDR2 as SVGAGI. The chain's CDR3 is CANTDTNSYEQYF. The CDR3 bases are TGTGCCAACACCGACACGAACTCCTACGAGCAGTACTTC.

This clonotype appeared many times. The rearrangement links TRBV16 to TRBJ2-1, with D perhaps matching TRBD2 (5 bases). The V gene lost 3 bases and the J gene lost 14 bases, with 17 bases spanning the gap. Per germline, CDR1 KGHSY and CDR2 FQNENV. CDR3 length equals 13 residues. The CDR3 protein is CASSHPPEGSKFF. The CDR3 DNA is TGTGCCAGCAGCCACCCCCCCGAGGGTTCGAAGTTCTTC.

This clonotype was seen at least ten times. V and J are TRBV5-6 and TRBJ2-7; tentatively, D is TRBD1 (5 bases). Germline V CDR1 and CDR2: SGHDT, YYEEEE. Trimming took off 1 base at V and 2 bases at J, with 10 bases between the two ends. The CDR3 length is 14 residues. The DNA of the CDR3 is TGTGCCAGCAGCTTGTTTTCAGGGACCTACGAGCAGTACTTC. Its translation is CASSLFSGTYEQYF. The full variable domain, rest sourced from reference TRBV5-6 and TRBJ2-7, is DAGVTQSPTHLIKTRGQQVTLRCSPKSGHDTVSWYQQALGQGPQFIFQYYEEEERQRGNFPDRFSGHQFPNYSSELNVNALLLGDSALYLCASSLFSGTYEQYFGPGTRLTVT.

This clonotype was recorded many times. This sequence joins TRBV20-1 and TRBJ2-1, with D maybe TRBD2 (6 bases). Trimming removed 0 bases at V and 6 bases at J, with 9 bases between. The length of the CDR3 is 13 residues. Looked up from germline, CDR1 is DFQATT and CDR2 is SNEGSKA (reference sequence). In nucleotides, the CDR3 is TGCAGTGCTAGAGACGGGGGTGGCAATGAGCAGTTCTTC. It is translated as CSARDGGGNEQFF.

This clonotype has a count of ten or more. The chain has TRBV7-2 and TRBJ2-3; a weak D match, TRBD2 (6 bases). Trimming shortened V by 1 base and J by 2 bases, and 7 bases separated the two germline ends. This CDR3 has 14 amino acids. Per the germline V gene, CDR1 is SGHTA and CDR2 is FQGNSA. CDR3: CASSLGLDTDTQYF. CDR3 DNA: TGTGCCAGCAGCTTAGGACTAGACACAGATACGCAGTATTTT.

This clonotype was recorded a few times. This rearrangement joins TRBV4-1 to TRBJ2-7, with D perhaps given as TRBD1 or TRBD2 (6 bases each). Germline V gives CDR1 MGHRA, CDR2 YSYEKL. V shed 1 base and J shed 4 bases, with 17 bases lying between them. The CDR3 is 16 residues long. The CDR3 bases are TGCGCCAGCAGCCAAGGGTACAGGGTAGGGAGGTACGAGCAGTACTTC. Translating it yields CASSQGYRVGRYEQYF.

The CDR3 is CASSPQRDRVGELFF. DNA of the CDR3: TGTGCCAGCAGCCCACAAAGGGACAGGGTCGGGGAGCTGTTTTTT. J is TRBJ2-2 and V is TRBV6-1, with 9 bases lining up with TRBD1. There are 15 residues in the CDR3. Germline loops: CDR1 MNHNS, CDR2 SASEGT. J lost 7 bases, V lost 6 bases, and 9 bases had no gene match.

This clonotype showed up many times. This rearrangement joins TRBV18 to TRBJ1-5; D may be TRBD1 (5 bases). V lost 0 bases to trimming and J lost 7 bases, with 13 bases between them. The CDR3 sequence is 15 residues long. The V gene's germline CDR1 is KGHSH and CDR2 LQKENI. The CDR3 loop is CASSPPSGPGQPQHF. DNA for the CDR3: TGTGCCAGCTCACCACCTTCGGGGCCCGGCCAGCCCCAGCATTTT.

This clonotype has at least ten counts. The gene calls are TRBV20-1 and TRBJ2-7; perhaps D is TRBD1 or TRBD2 (5 bases each). Looked up from germline, CDR1 is DFQATT and CDR2 is SNEGSKA (reference sequence). V lost 0 bases and J lost 0, with 15 bases in between. The CDR3 covers 16 residues. The CDR3 sequence: CSARDHPPRGSYEQYF. The CDR3 region has the DNA TGCAGTGCTAGAGATCACCCGCCGAGGGGCTCCTACGAGCAGTACTTC.

The sample holds a few counts of this clonotype. V gene TRBV11-2 combines with J gene TRBJ2-2; no firm D call. CDR3 length: 14 amino acids. Germline CDR1 SGHAT, CDR2 FQNNGV. Deletions cut 5 bases from V and 6 bases from J, with 13 bases between. This chain's CDR3 is CASSPVDGSGELFF. The DNA for the CDR3 is TGTGCCAGCAGCCCTGTCGACGGTTCCGGGGAGCTGTTTTTT.

This clonotype was seen repeatedly, ten times or more. The rearrangement joins TRBV2 to TRBJ2-5; 7 bases agree with TRBD1. V shed 7 bases and J 2 bases; nucleotides not matched to a gene: 10. Germline V gene data show CDR1 as SNHLY and CDR2 as FYNNEI. The CDR3 covers 15 residues. DNA for the CDR3: TGTGCCAGCATCACGGACAGGACATTACAAGAGACCCAGTACTTC. Its protein is CASITDRTLQETQYF.

This clonotype was counted at least ten times. The V gene is TRBV5-1, the J gene TRBJ1-1; D is undetermined. V was clipped by 1 base and J by 0 bases, with 4 bases between them. The CDR3 runs 13 residues. CDR1 is SGHRS and CDR2 is YFSETQ in the germline V gene. This CDR3 reads CASSLLLNTEAFF. The CDR3 DNA reads TGCGCCAGCAGCTTGCTGTTGAACACTGAAGCTTTCTTT.

The chain is built from TRBV10-3 and TRBJ2-5; D gene ambiguous. V was cut by 0 bases and J by 0 bases, with 2 bases left in between. Germline-derived CDR1 and CDR2 are ENHRY and SYGVKD. The length of the CDR3 is 13 residues. This CDR3 reads CAISESYQETQYF. In DNA form, the CDR3 reads TGTGCCATCAGTGAGTCCTACCAAGAGACCCAGTACTTC.

This clonotype was detected a few times. A read error may produce the germline difference seen at one junction end. V is TRBV5-1 and J is TRBJ2-5; D perhaps matches TRBD1 (5 bases). The germline CDR1 and CDR2 sequences are SGHRS and YFSETQ. This CDR3 spans 14 amino acids. The CDR3 loop reads CTSSTLGDQETQYF. The DNA for the CDR3 is TGCACCAGCAGCACTCTAGGGGACCAAGAGACCCAGTACTTC. Supplemented by reference TRBV5-1 and TRBJ2-5, the full variable domain reads KAGVTQTPRYLIKTRGQQVTLSCSPISGHRSVSWYQQTPGQGLQFLFEYFSETQRNKGNFPGRFSGRQFSNSRSEMNVSTLELGDSALYLCTSSTLGDQETQYFGPGTRLLVL.

This clonotype was seen at least ten times. The V call is TRBV20-1, the J call TRBJ2-3, with TRBD2 matching over 11 bases. With 3 bases clipped from V and 3 bases from J, the junction kept 2 bases outside the gene matches. The CDR3 is made up of 14 amino acids. The germline V gene has CDR1 DFQATT and CDR2 SNEGSKA (reference sequence). CDR3 amino acids: CSARGLAETDTQYF. In nucleotides, the CDR3 is TGCAGTGCTAGGGGACTAGCGGAGACAGATACGCAGTATTTT.

The V gene is TRBV27, the J gene TRBJ2-7; TRBD1 matches at 8 bases. The CDR3 has 13 amino acids. J lost 4 bases, V lost 6 bases, and 5 bases had no gene match. In germline, CDR1 is MNHEY, CDR2 SMNVEV (reference sequence). As DNA, the CDR3 is TGTGCCAGCAGGTATGGACAGGGTTACGAGCAGTACTTC. This gives the protein CASRYGQGYEQYF.

This clonotype appeared many times. The V gene is TRBV11-2, the J gene TRBJ2-1, with 9 positions matching TRBD2. V gave up 7 bases and J gave up 9 bases; unmatched junction bases: 13. This CDR3 has 15 amino acids. CDR1 and CDR2 from the germline V gene are SGHAT and FQNNGV. CDR3 DNA sequence: TGTGCCAGCACCCATGGCGCGGGAGGGCGGGGTGAGCAGTTCTTC. Its translation: CASTHGAGGRGEQFF.

In its sample, this clonotype was seen a few times. The chain combines TRBV12-3 or TRBV12-4 with TRBJ2-1; no definite D call. With 6 bases removed from V and 9 bases from J, the gap between germline ends came to 15 bases. CDR3 length: 13 residues. CDR3 sequence (DNA): TGTGCCAGCAGCATCACTCCGGGCTGTGAGCAGTTCTTC. Its translation is CASSITPGCEQFF.

This clonotype was found many times. The chain couples TRBV28 to TRBJ2-7; tentative D call: TRBD1 (5 bases). Germline CDR1 reads MDHEN; CDR2 reads SYDVKM. This CDR3 region has 15 residues. Trimming removed 6 bases from V and 0 bases from J, with 15 bases in between. The CDR3 spells CASSLPGFTSYEQYF. CDR3 in DNA: TGTGCCAGCAGCCTTCCAGGGTTTACCTCCTACGAGCAGTACTTC.

This clonotype was detected many times. The rearrangement uses TRBV20-1 and TRBJ2-7; 7 positions match TRBD2. Germline loops: CDR1 DFQATT, CDR2 SNEGSKA (reference sequence). CDR3 length equals 13 residues. The V gene end was trimmed by 3 bases and the J gene end by 4 bases; junction bases not matched to a gene: 6. CDR3 sequence (DNA): TGCAGTGCTAGTTCCGCGGGAGAGTACGAGCAGTACTTC. Its protein is CSASSAGEYEQYF.

This clonotype was observed at least ten times. The chain links TRBV3-1 to TRBJ1-2, with D unclear. Trimming left V 4 bases short and J 6 bases short, with 24 bases between. The germline CDR1 and CDR2 sequences are LGHDT and YNNKEL (reference sequence). The CDR3 has 17 amino acids. CDR3 nucleotide sequence: TGTGCCAGCAGCCCTCCAGGATCACAGCTTAGGTCTGATGGCTACACCTTC. It encodes CASSPPGSQLRSDGYTF.

V gene TRBV6-1 combines with J gene TRBJ2-1; D unresolved. CDR1 and CDR2 (germline): MNHNS, SASEGT. V lost 6 bases and J lost 7, with 25 bases in between. There are 17 residues in the CDR3. The CDR3 sequence: CASRGLARPYIENEQFF. The CDR3 nucleotides are TGTGCCAGCAGAGGCCTGGCCCGGCCCTATATTGAGAATGAGCAGTTCTTC.

This clonotype was recorded many times. The V call is TRBV27, the J call TRBJ2-6; no firm D call. The CDR3 sequence is 13 residues long. Trimming left V 3 bases short and J 10 bases short, with 10 bases between. CDR1 is MNHEY and CDR2 is SMNVEV in the germline V gene (reference sequence). CDR3 DNA: TGTGCCAGCAGTTTCAGCCAGTTAAACGTCCTGACTTTC. Translating gives CASSFSQLNVLTF.

This clonotype came up many times. This chain joins TRBV4-1 and TRBJ2-6, with 8 bases aligning to TRBD2. This CDR3 has 20 amino acids. Germline lookup yields CDR1 MGHRA and CDR2 YSYEKL. Trimming took 1 base from V and 2 from J; bases not matched to a gene: 13. The CDR3: CASSQGLVGRARTGANVLTF. The CDR3 bases are TGCGCCAGCAGCCAAGGATTAGTCGGGAGGGCCAGGACTGGGGCCAACGTCCTGACTTTC.